Below, 21 T cell receptor beta chains from the same sample are listed, as sequenced in a study of blood T cells in healthy people across ages. Primers used in a second PCR of roughly 6 to 11 cycles were a sample-barcoded 5' primer and a J-beta primer mix. One entry per CDR3 protein results from TCRdb running MiXCR on the 5' RACE reads. The sample records more than 800,000 distinct CDR3 sequences, about 30% being singletons. Sequencing used blood. The receptors stem from a woman at least 80 years old in good health.

This chain connects TRBV7-9 to TRBJ1-3; D ambiguous. Trimming took off 8 bases at V and 6 bases at J, with 11 bases between the two ends. The germline V gene encodes CDR1 SEHNR and CDR2 FQNEAQ (reference sequence). This CDR3 comprises 12 residues. CDR3 nucleotides: TGTGCCAGCGGCCCCGACCTAAACACCATATATTTT. Amino acid sequence: CASGPDLNTIYF.

Many counts were recorded for this clonotype. The genes are TRBV12-3 or TRBV12-4 and TRBJ2-5, with a weak D call TRBD1 (6 bases). V gave up 8 bases and J gave up 2 bases, with 12 bases separating them. The CDR3 is 13 residues long. This chain's CDR3 is CASQRQEQETQYF. The DNA of the CDR3 is TGTGCCAGCCAAAGACAGGAACAAGAGACCCAGTACTTC.

A few counts support this clonotype. This chain uses TRBV6-2 or TRBV6-3 with TRBJ1-3; perhaps TRBD1 as D (5 bases). Germline V lookup: CDR1 MNHEY, CDR2 SVGEGT. V dropped 2 bases and J dropped 4 bases, with 12 bases sitting between them. This CDR3 is built from 15 residues. The CDR3 protein is CASSYVGHAGNTIYF. For the CDR3, the DNA is TGTGCCAGCAGTTACGTCGGACATGCGGGAAACACCATATATTTT.

There are many counts of this clonotype. The rearrangement links TRBV5-4 to TRBJ2-4; the match to TRBD1 covers 8 bases. V dropped 1 base and J dropped 7; count of bases not matched to a gene: 4. The CDR3 is made up of 14 amino acids. Germline V gene lookup returns CDR1 SGHNT and CDR2 YYREEE (reference sequence). The CDR3 region has the DNA TGTGCCAGCAGCTTGAGACAGGGGAGTAACATTCAGTACTTC. Its translation is CASSLRQGSNIQYF.

The sample holds many counts of this clonotype. The chain links TRBV9 to TRBJ1-5; 9 bases are a match to TRBD1. Germline CDR1 SGDLS, CDR2 YYNGEE. V lost 3 bases to trimming and J lost 0 bases; unmatched junction nucleotides: 1. CDR3 length: 15 amino acids. CDR3: CASSATGGSNQPQHF. The DNA for the CDR3 is TGTGCCAGCAGCGCGACAGGGGGTAGCAATCAGCCCCAGCATTTT. The full variable domain, completed using reference TRBV9 and TRBJ1-5, is DSGVTQTPKHLITATGQRVTLRCSPRSGDLSVYWYQQSLDQGLQFLIQYYNGEERAKGNILERFSAQQFPDLHSELNLSSLELGDSALYFCASSATGGSNQPQHFGDGTRLSIL.

This clonotype has a count of ten or more. This sequence joins TRBV20-1 and TRBJ2-1; the D gene is possibly TRBD2 (7 bases). The ends were cut back, 1 base at V and 9 bases at J, with 16 bases in the middle. CDR3 length: 14 amino acids. Per the germline V gene, CDR1 is DFQATT and CDR2 is SNEGSKA (reference sequence). The CDR3 DNA follows: TGCAGTGCTAGAGTGTACGGGGGGCCCGGTGAGCAGTTCTTC. Amino acid sequence: CSARVYGGPGEQFF.

The V gene is TRBV3-1, the J gene TRBJ1-1, with 9 bases lining up with TRBD1. The CDR3 totals 16 residues. V trimming: 6 bases; J trimming: 0 bases; junction bases outside the gene matches: 8. Germline V gene lookup returns CDR1 LGHDT and CDR2 YNNKEL (reference sequence). CDR3: CASRPGQGKMNTEAFF. CDR3 bases: TGTGCCAGCAGACCCGGACAGGGGAAAATGAACACTGAAGCTTTCTTT. Looking up the rest from reference TRBV3-1 and TRBJ1-1 gives the full variable domain: DTAVSQTPKYLVTQMGNDKSIKCEQNLGHDTMYWYKQDSKKFLKIMFSYNNKELIINETVPNRFSPKSPDKAHLNLHINSLELGDSAVYFCASRPGQGKMNTEAFFGQGTRLTVV.

This clonotype was observed a handful of times. V usage is TRBV6-5 and J usage is TRBJ1-2, with TRBD1 matching over 7 bases. The CDR3 runs 15 residues. J lost 6 bases, V lost 3 bases, and 10 bases had no gene match. Germline values: CDR1 MNHEY, CDR2 SVGAGI. The chain's CDR3 is CASSYTGEGGNGYTF. The CDR3 DNA sequence: TGTGCCAGCAGTTATACAGGGGAGGGTGGAAATGGCTACACCTTC.

This clonotype was detected only a few times. The V call is TRBV6-6, the J call TRBJ1-2, with TRBD1 matching over 8 bases. This CDR3 has 14 residues. V lost 7 bases, J lost 7 bases, and 11 bases stayed unmatched. The germline V gene encodes CDR1 MNHNY and CDR2 SVGAGI (reference sequence). The CDR3 sequence: CASTNRETGVGYTF. CDR3 nucleotide sequence: TGTGCCAGCACCAATAGGGAGACAGGGGTTGGCTACACCTTC.

The V and J genes are TRBV5-1 and TRBJ2-1, with 9 bases that match TRBD2. Looked up from germline, CDR1 is SGHRS and CDR2 is YFSETQ. The ends lost 0 bases at V and 6 bases at J; junction bases unmatched: 4. This CDR3 comprises 15 residues. DNA for the CDR3: TGCGCCAGCAGCTTGGTGGCTAGCGGGGCCAATGAGCAGTTCTTC. Residues: CASSLVASGANEQFF.

This chain uses TRBV28 with TRBJ2-1; tentatively, D is TRBD1 (6 bases). The CDR3 extends over 15 amino acids. Germline V gene sequence: CDR1 MDHEN, CDR2 SYDVKM. V was trimmed by 7 bases and J by 5 bases, leaving 18 bases between them. The CDR3 DNA reads as TGTGCCAGCATCATGGGGGCTACGAACAACAATGAGCAGTTCTTC. Amino acid sequence: CASIMGATNNNEQFF. Filled out from reference TRBV28 and TRBJ2-1, the complete variable domain reads DVKVTQSSRYLVKRTGEKVFLECVQDMDHENMFWYRQDPGLGLRLIYFSYDVKMKEKGDIPEGYSVSREKKERFSLILESASTNQTSMYLCASIMGATNNNEQFFGPGTRLTVL.

Concerning this clonotype: A much larger clonotype is one base distant, so this may be a read error. The J gene is TRBJ2-4, the V gene TRBV2, with D perhaps TRBD1 (5 bases). TRBJ2-5 explains the end of the DNA better; the J call may be wrong. CDR1 SNHLY and CDR2 FYNNEI come from the germline V gene. This CDR3 region has 15 residues. In DNA, the CDR3 is TGTGCCAGCAGTGACCAGTTGACAGACCAAGAGACCCAGTACTTC. Residues: CASSDQLTDQETQYF.

This clonotype occurred many times. This sequence joins TRBV29-1 and TRBJ2-3; possibly TRBD2 for D (6 bases). Germline CDR1 SQVTM, CDR2 ANQGSEA. This CDR3 comprises 15 residues. V was cut by 6 bases and J by 6 bases, with 22 bases left in between. For the CDR3, the DNA is TGCAGCGTCGCATCTCGACTAGTTCTTAGGGATACGCAGTATTTT. It specifies CSVASRLVLRDTQYF.

The sample holds many counts of this clonotype. The chain combines TRBV5-1 with TRBJ1-2; weak D call: TRBD1 (5 bases). The germline CDR1 and CDR2 sequences are SGHRS and YFSETQ. V lost 1 base, J lost 4 bases, and 14 bases lay in between. The CDR3 spans 15 residues. CDR3 sequence (DNA): TGCGCCAGCAGCTTGCAAGAGGGGTTGAGCTATGGCTACACCTTC. It yields the protein CASSLQEGLSYGYTF.

This clonotype was picked up a small number of times. The chain uses TRBV19 and TRBJ2-3; possibly TRBD1 or TRBD2 for D (5 bases each). The CDR3 totals 14 residues. V was pared by 6 bases and J by 3 bases, with 13 bases between. Germline CDR1 LNHDA, CDR2 SQIVND (reference sequence). DNA of the CDR3: TGTGCCAGTAGGAACGGGGCGAGGACAGATACGCAGTATTTT. Its translation is CASRNGARTDTQYF.

This clonotype was picked up many times. The chain carries TRBV6-1 and TRBJ2-7; 9 positions match TRBD1. The germline V gene has CDR1 MNHNS and CDR2 SASEGT. The length of the CDR3 is 13 residues. After removal of 4 bases from V and 5 bases from J, the junction contained 3 bases not matched to a gene. The CDR3 DNA sequence: TGTGCCAGCAGTGGCCGGGACAGGGACGAGCAGTACTTC. Its protein is CASSGRDRDEQYF.

In this sample, this clonotype turned up many times. The rearrangement uses TRBV6-5 and TRBJ2-3, with 9 bases fitting TRBD2. Germline V gene data show CDR1 as MNHEY and CDR2 as SVGAGI. This CDR3 has 15 residues. Unmatched junction bases numbered 3, after V lost 3 bases and J lost 2 bases. CDR3 DNA: TGTGCCAGCAGTTATAGCGGGGGAGACACAGATACGCAGTATTTT. It codes for CASSYSGGDTDTQYF.

Regarding this clonotype: A clone one base away is much larger, so this may be a read error. The chain employs TRBV29-1 and TRBJ2-1, with 7 nucleotides matching TRBD1. V gave up 3 bases and J gave up 7 bases; unmatched junction bases: 6. This CDR3 has 13 residues. CDR1 and CDR2 (germline): SQVTM, ANQGSEA. In nucleotides, the CDR3 is TGCAGCGTTGACAGGGGGTTTCTAAATGAGCAGTTCTTC. It codes for CSVDRGFLNEQFF.

As for this clonotype: At one boundary the junction diverges from the germline segment, which might be a read error. The chain is built from TRBV5-1 and TRBJ2-3, with D possibly TRBD1 on 5 matching bases. CDR3 size: 12 residues. The germline V gene has CDR1 SGHRS and CDR2 YFSETQ. Here the CDR3 reads CTSSQTTGTQYF. CDR3 sequence (DNA): TGCACCAGCAGCCAAACTACAGGTACGCAGTATTTT.

This clonotype showed up many times. The chain couples TRBV18 to TRBJ2-5; tentatively, D is TRBD1 or TRBD2 (5 bases each). There are 14 residues in the CDR3. Germline V gene lookup returns CDR1 KGHSH and CDR2 LQKENI. V lost 4 bases to trimming and J lost 4 bases, with 13 bases between them. CDR3 amino acids: CASSRDPRLETQYF. The CDR3 DNA sequence: TGTGCCAGCTCACGGGACCCACGGTTAGAGACCCAGTACTTC.

As for this clonotype: Possible read error: a much larger clone is one base away. The chain is built from TRBV5-1 and TRBJ2-7; D call uncertain. In germline, CDR1 is SGHRS, CDR2 YFSETQ. There are 15 residues in the CDR3. The germline V and J ends were trimmed by 2 bases and 7 bases, with 19 bases remaining between them. CDR3 sequence: CASSFEAKFYREQYF. The CDR3 region has the DNA TGCGCCAGCAGCTTTGAGGCAAAGTTCTATCGTGAGCAGTACTTC.